This T cell receptor beta chain appears in the sequencing data of a study of regulatory T cells in long-lasting Graves disease. This clonotype came up many times. The antigen is unknown. Study-wide findings and caveats: Peripheral blood alone, not thyroid tissue, underwent study. Among persistent patients, a larger number of public clonotypes were shared (over 2,500) than among newly diagnosed patients (about 950).

Researchers made TCR beta libraries by using iRepertoire HTBI primers and running Arm-PCR on CDR3 regions. TCRdb reprocessed the multiplex PCR reads via MiXCR and lists one record per CDR3 protein. The repertoire holds hundreds of thousands of distinct CDR3 sequences, with around 15% as singletons. Time point reported: newly diagnosed GD, antithyroid drugs for less than 3 months. The TCR library used RNA extracted from PBMCs. Graves' disease diagnoses followed American Thyroid Association guidelines. Recruitment took place at an endocrinology department in Xi'an, China. Per the germline V gene, CDR1 is SGHDN and CDR2 is FVKESK. This CDR3 spans 13 amino acids. Trimming removed 4 bases from V and 10 bases from J; junction bases left unmatched: 7.

Here the sequenced sample was peripheral blood mononuclear cells (PBMCs), taken at new diagnosis, from a patient treated with antithyroid drugs. The chain employs TRBV14 and TRBJ1-1; 9 bases align to TRBD1. This TCR derives from a female donor with Graves disease. CDR3 in amino acids: CASSLGTGLAAFF. CDR3 coding DNA: TGTGCCAGCAGCCTGGGGACAGGGCTGGCAGCTTTCTTT.